These T cell receptor beta chains were read from a single sample in a study of cytomegalovirus exposure and HLA in healthy donors. Using immunoSEQ multiplex PCR, the repertoire was profiled, and TCRdb retains in-frame clones only, with some absent. The repertoire holds more than 200,000 clones, with 83% as singletons. The material sequenced was PBMCs. The origin of the receptors is a girl aged 5 to 17 in good health and CMV-seronegative. Both conserved end residues are part of each CDR3.

>TRBV4-3|TRBJ1-1
CASSPQRISEAFF
>TRBV11-2|TRBJ1-2
CASSLGGGPGYTF
>TRBV9|TRBJ1-2
CASSVGGQGRGYTF
>TRBV28|TRBJ1-1
CASSSDIFSQDFF
>TRBV18|TRBJ1-3
CASSRTEAVSGNTIYF
>TRBV5-1|NA
CASSLFPGVDEQYF
>TRBV30|TRBJ2-2
CASGQQNTGELFF
>TRBV5-1|TRBJ2-3
CASSLGASSTDTQYF
>TRBV4-3|TRBJ1-1
CASSQDDRGWYTEAFF
>TRBV6-4|TRBJ1-5
CASSGGLGQPQHF
>TRBV7-9|TRBJ2-7
CASSPRQGRSFDYEQYF
>TRBV7-2|TRBJ2-2
CASSLGQASTGELFF
>TRBV19|TRBJ1-5
CASSRGTRNQPQHF
>TRBV6-6|TRBJ2-7
CASRPSDRDSHEQYF
>TRBV5-1|TRBJ2-5
CASRERAQETQYF
>TRBV18|TRBJ2-1
CASSPRASGGANEQFF
>TRBV19|TRBJ1-2
CARRDREEDGYTF
>TRBV6-1|TRBJ1-4
CASSSNLGPNEKLFF
>TRBV19|TRBJ1-1
CASSSQTIRGEAFF
>TRBV28|TRBJ1-1
CASLFNRGQNTEAFF
>TRBV5-1|TRBJ2-7
CASSSLAGDSYEQYF
>TRBV5-5|TRBJ1-5
CASSLVGQGRQPQHF
>TRBV5-6|TRBJ1-2
CASSLRGQPGYTF
>TRBV5-4|TRBJ2-7
CASSSETSREQYF
>TRBV4-2|TRBJ1-3
CASSREGVANTIYF
>TRBV27|TRBJ1-6
CASSRGNSPLHF
>TRBV19|TRBJ1-4
CATRANEKLFF
>TRBV5-6|TRBJ1-4
CASSPGLVEKLFF
>TRBV15|TRBJ1-1
CATSPSGGPTEAFF